The sequence of this T cell receptor beta chain was determined in a study of shared clonotypes between healthy human individuals. This CDR3 contains 16 residues. Germline-derived CDR1 and CDR2 are SGHRS and YFSETQ. Trimming removed 0 bases from V and 0 bases from J; junction bases left unmatched: 1. Original analysis: Filtering of immunoSEQ junctional sequences could not match full-length read filtering. Sequencing used immunoSEQ multiplex PCR; TCRdb keeps in-frame clones, though not all of them. V, J and clone size derive from that table, while D and trimming were established from the DNA sequence. The sample lists some 1.5 million clones, 95% to 99% occurring once. Adult donors, all healthy and HIV-negative, had no recent acute infections or vaccinations. A CD45RA+ naive subset and a CD45RA-negative memory subset were split from CD4+ cells.

The sample consisted of naive CD4+ T cells sorted from blood. Indicated subset: CD45RA+ positively selected. This receptor was identified in a young man in good health. V and J are TRBV5-1 and TRBJ2-5; 11 bases are a match to TRBD1. This CDR3 reads CASSLGDRGYQETQYF. In DNA, the CDR3 is TGCGCCAGCAGCTTGGGGGACAGGGGGTACCAAGAGACCCAGTACTTC.